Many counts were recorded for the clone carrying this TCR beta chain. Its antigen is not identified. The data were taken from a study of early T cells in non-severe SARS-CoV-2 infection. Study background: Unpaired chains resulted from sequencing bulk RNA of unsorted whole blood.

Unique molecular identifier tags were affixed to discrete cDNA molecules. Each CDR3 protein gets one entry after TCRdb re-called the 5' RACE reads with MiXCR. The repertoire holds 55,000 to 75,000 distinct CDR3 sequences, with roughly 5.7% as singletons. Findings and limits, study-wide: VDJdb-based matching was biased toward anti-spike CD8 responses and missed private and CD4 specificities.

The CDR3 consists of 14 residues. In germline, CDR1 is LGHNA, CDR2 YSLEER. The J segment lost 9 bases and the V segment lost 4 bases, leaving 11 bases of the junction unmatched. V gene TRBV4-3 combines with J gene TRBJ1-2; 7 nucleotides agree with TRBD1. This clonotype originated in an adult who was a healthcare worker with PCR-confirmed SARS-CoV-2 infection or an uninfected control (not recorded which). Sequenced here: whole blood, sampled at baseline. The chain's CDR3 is CASSRRSDRASYTF. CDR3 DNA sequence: TGCGCCAGCAGCCGCAGGAGCGACAGGGCAAGCTACACCTTC.